This T cell receptor (beta chain) came from a study of blood T cells in healthy people across ages. Germline CDR1 and CDR2: DFQATT and SNEGSKA (reference sequence). Trimming removed 6 bases from V and 0 bases from J; junction bases left unmatched: 8. This CDR3 is 16 amino acids long. Then a second PCR, running about 6 to 11 cycles, was carried out with a sample-barcoded 5' primer and a J-beta primer mix. Each of the cDNA molecules was tagged by a template-switch adaptor with 12 random nucleotides. TCRdb independently ran MiXCR on the 5' RACE reads; one entry per CDR3 protein. The sample contains around 1,000,000 distinct CDR3 sequences, roughly a quarter of which appear only once. Details on this clonotype: Antigen: not known.

Study-level results: Greater diversity and more naive CD4+ cells were seen in long-lived donors than in aged donors.

In addition, the sample was reused for a study of T cells of mothers and their children.

The specimen sequenced was blood. The receptor was isolated from a girl aged 2 to 10 in good health. The gene calls are TRBV20-1 and TRBJ2-4, with 10 bases fitting TRBD1. The CDR3 DNA reads as TGCAGTGCCAGCTGGGACAGGGGAATAGCCAAAAACATTCAGTACTTC. Residues: CSASWDRGIAKNIQYF.